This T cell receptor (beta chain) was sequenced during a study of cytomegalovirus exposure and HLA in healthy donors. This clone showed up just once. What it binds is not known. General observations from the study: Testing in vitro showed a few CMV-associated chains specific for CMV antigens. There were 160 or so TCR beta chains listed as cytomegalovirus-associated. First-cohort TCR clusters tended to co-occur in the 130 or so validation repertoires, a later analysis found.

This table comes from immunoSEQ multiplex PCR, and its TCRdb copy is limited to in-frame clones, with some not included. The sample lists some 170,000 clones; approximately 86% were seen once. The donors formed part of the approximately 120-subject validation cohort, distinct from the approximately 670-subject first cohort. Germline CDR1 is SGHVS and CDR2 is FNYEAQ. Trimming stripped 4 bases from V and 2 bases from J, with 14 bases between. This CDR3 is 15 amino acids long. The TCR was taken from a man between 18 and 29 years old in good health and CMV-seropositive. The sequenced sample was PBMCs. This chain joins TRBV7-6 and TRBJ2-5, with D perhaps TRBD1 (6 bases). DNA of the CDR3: TGTGCCAGCAGCTCCCCGGGACACCAACAAGAGACCCAGTACTTC. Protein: CASSSPGHQQETQYF.